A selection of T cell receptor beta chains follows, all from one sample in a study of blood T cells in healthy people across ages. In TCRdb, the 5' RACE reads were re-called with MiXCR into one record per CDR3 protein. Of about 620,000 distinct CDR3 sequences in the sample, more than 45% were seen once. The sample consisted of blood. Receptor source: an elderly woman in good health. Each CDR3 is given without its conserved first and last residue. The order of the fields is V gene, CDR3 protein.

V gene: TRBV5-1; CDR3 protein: ASSSAGGGIYNEQF
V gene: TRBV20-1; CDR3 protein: SASAPGLALNEQF
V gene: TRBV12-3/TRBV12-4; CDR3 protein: ASSLAEGGAETQY
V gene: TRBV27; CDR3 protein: ASSLAVNQPQH
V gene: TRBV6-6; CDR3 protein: ASSYVNGYT
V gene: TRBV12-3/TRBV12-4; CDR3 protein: ASTFPLADEQF
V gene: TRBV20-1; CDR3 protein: SASSREAEAYNEQF
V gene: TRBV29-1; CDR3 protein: SVPTSYGPEVTDTQY
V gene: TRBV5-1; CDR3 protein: ASSTGQPTYEQY
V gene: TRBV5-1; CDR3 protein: ASSFETSRREQY
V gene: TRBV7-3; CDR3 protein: ASSFGGPYNEQF
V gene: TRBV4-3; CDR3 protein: ASSQEASLRDTQY
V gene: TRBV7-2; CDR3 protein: ASSFSGAETQY
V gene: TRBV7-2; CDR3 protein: ASSFRTSSTDTQY
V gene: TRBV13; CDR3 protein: ASSLGQSRNYGYT
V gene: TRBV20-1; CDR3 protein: SARDGSKSSYNEQF
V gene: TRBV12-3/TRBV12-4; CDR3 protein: ASSLGGRGSEAF
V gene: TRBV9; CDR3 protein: ASSEGGGPNYGYT
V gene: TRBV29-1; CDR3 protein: SVADRASSNEQF
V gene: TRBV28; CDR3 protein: ASIRGGSYNEQF
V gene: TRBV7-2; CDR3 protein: ASSFSSASTDTQY
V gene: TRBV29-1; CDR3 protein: SVGVGSYSEQY
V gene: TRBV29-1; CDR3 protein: SVGENEQF
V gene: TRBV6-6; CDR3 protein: ASSPTSGGRGEQY
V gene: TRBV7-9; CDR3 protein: ASGPGGNFQY
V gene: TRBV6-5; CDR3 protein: AGSEASYNEQY
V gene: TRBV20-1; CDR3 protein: SALSGGAADTQY
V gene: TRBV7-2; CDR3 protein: ASTKRGTDTQY
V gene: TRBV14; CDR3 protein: ASSHLAGGPNEQY
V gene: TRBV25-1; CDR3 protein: ASSGKGHGELF
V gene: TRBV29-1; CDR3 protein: SAEGGLAKNIQY
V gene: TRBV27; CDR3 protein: ASSLFGQGYTGELF
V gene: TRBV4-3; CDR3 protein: ASSQDQGVNEQF
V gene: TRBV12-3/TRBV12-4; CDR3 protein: ASRFSRDTQY
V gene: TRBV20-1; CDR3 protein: SARSGTIYEQY
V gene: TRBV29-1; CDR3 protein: SVEEADSTDTQY
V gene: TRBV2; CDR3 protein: ASVRQGASEQY
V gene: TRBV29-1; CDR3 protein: SVVGWLQGTDTQY
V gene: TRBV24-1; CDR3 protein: ATSDLVGGAADTQY
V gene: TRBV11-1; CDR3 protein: ASSLVQGGVSNEQF
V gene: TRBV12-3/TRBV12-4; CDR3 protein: ASSLWGLEKLF
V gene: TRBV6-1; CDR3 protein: ASSAQGTSYNEQF
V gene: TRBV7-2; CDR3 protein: ASSFTQGLSYGYT
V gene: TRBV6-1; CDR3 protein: ASSGSNGQETQY
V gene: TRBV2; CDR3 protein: ASSQGQLKETQY
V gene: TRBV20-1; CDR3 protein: SARAARQSPEQY
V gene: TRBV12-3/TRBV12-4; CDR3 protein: ASSLVDNEQF
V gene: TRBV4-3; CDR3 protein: ASSQRAGVGADTQY
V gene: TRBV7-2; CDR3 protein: ASSSKGLAPIHEQF
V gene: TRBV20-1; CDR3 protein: SASGRGRGLENEQF
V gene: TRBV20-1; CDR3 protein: SAAGVNTEAF
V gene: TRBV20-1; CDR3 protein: SARVVGRGKGYEQY
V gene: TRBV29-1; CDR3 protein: SVRGEVAGVETGELF
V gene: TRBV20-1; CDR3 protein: SAREDRGLNQPQH
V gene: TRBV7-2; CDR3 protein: ASSSDMTPVPYGYT
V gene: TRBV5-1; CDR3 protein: ASSLASGGSYNEQF
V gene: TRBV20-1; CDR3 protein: SAPTQNEQF
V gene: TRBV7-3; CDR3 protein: ASSLTFGGGLNEQF
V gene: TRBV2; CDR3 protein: ASSEAVSGYT
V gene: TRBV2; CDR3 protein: ASRRQGSTDTQY